This TCR beta chain was retrieved from a study of T cell changes during pregnancy in multiple sclerosis. The count of this clone is one. The protocol was immunoSEQ multiplex PCR, while the TCRdb copy is restricted to in-frame clones and leaves out a portion. The profile covers about 52,000 clones, with around 92% appearing a single time and roughly 0.81% taken by the ten largest. The CDR3 spans 15 residues. CDR1 and CDR2 from the germline V gene are SGHNT and YYREEE (reference sequence). V shed 4 bases and J shed 7 bases, with 15 bases lying between them. The V gene is TRBV5-4, the J gene TRBJ1-6; possibly TRBD1 for D (6 bases). This clonotype originated in a female donor with multiple sclerosis, enrolled in a pregnancy study. The sample was CD4+ T cells from peripheral blood mononuclear cells, taken in the third trimester of pregnancy. CDR3 amino acids: CASSIPRGENSPLHF. The CDR3 coding sequence is TGTGCCAGCAGCATACCCAGGGGCGAGAATTCACCCCTCCACTTT.